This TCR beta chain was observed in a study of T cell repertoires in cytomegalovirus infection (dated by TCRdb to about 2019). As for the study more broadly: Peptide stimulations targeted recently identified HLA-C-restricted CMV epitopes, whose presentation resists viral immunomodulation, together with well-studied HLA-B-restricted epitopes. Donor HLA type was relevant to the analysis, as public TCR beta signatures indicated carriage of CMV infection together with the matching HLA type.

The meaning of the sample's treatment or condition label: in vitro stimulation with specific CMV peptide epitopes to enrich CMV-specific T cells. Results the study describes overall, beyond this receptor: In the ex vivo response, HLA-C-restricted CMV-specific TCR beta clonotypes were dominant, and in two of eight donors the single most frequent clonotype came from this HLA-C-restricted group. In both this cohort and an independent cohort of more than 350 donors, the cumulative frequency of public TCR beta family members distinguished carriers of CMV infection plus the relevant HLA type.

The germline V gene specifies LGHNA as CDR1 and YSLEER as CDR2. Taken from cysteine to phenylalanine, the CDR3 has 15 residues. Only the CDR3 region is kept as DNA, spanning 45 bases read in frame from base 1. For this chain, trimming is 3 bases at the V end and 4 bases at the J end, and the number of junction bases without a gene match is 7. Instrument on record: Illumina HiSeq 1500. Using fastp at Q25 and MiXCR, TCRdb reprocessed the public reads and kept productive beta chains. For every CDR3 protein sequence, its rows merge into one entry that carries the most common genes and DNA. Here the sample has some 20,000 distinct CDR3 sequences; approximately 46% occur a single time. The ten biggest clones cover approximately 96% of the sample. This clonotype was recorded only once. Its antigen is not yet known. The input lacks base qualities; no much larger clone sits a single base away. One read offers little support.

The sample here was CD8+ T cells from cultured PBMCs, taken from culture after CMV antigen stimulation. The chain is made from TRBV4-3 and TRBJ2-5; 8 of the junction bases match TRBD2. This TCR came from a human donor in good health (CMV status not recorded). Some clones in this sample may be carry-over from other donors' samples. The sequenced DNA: TGCGCCAGCAGCCAGGGGACTAGTGGTGGAGAGACCCAGTACTTC. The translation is CASSQGTSGGETQYF.